This is a list of T cell receptor beta chains from one sample in a study of blood T cell repertoires in COVID-19. Assay: immunoSEQ multiplex PCR; the TCRdb copy retains only in-frame clones and omits some. The data contain approximately 120,000 clones, 75% to 90% of them singletons. Sequenced input: peripheral blood. The receptors stem from a woman older than 75 with COVID-19, enrolled during active disease. Both conserved end residues are part of each CDR3. The D gene is left open where the match is weak. Rows give clone size only sometimes, using once, few, many, or a class for an expanded clone.

abundance: -
j_gene: TRBJ2-1
v_gene: TRBV3-1/TRBV3-2
d_gene: TRBD2
len: 15
CDR3nt: TGTGCCAGCAGCCTAACTAGCGGGGGGAGGAATGAGCAGTTCTTC
CDR3aa: CASSLTSGGRNEQFF

abundance: -
j_gene: TRBJ2-3
v_gene: TRBV6-1
d_gene: -
len: 13
CDR3nt: TGTGCCAGCACCAAGGGGAGCACAGATACGCAGTATTTT
CDR3aa: CASTKGSTDTQYF

abundance: -
j_gene: TRBJ2-1
v_gene: TRBV7-9
d_gene: TRBD2
len: 17
CDR3nt: TGTGCCAGCGGACGGTTGAGTGGGCTAGCGGGAGACAATGAGCAGTTCTTC
CDR3aa: CASGRLSGLAGDNEQFF

abundance: -
j_gene: TRBJ2-5
v_gene: TRBV7-9
d_gene: TRBD1
len: 14
CDR3nt: TGTGCCAGCAGCTCTACAGGGGTGGGAGAGACCCAGTACTTC
CDR3aa: CASSSTGVGETQYF

abundance: -
j_gene: TRBJ2-7
v_gene: TRBV28
d_gene: TRBD1
len: 15
CDR3nt: TGTGCCAGCAGTCTCCCGGGACAGGACTCCCACGAGCAGTACTTC
CDR3aa: CASSLPGQDSHEQYF

abundance: -
j_gene: TRBJ2-7
v_gene: TRBV7-2
d_gene: TRBD1
len: 13
CDR3nt: TGTGCCAGCAGAGCTGGACAGGGTAGGGAGCAGTACTTC
CDR3aa: CASRAGQGREQYF

abundance: once
j_gene: TRBJ1-6
v_gene: TRBV4-3
d_gene: -
len: 15
CDR3nt: TGCGCCAGCAGCCGAGATAGGACAGTTAATTCACCCCTCCACTTT
CDR3aa: CASSRDRTVNSPLHF

abundance: -
j_gene: TRBJ2-1
v_gene: TRBV6-5
d_gene: TRBD2
len: 16
CDR3nt: TGTGCCAGCAGTTACGGAGCGGGACCTTCCTACAATGAGCAGTTCTTC
CDR3aa: CASSYGAGPSYNEQFF

abundance: -
j_gene: TRBJ2-6
v_gene: TRBV4-3
d_gene: -
len: 15
CDR3nt: TGCGCCAGCAGCCGACAGGAATCTGGGGCCAACGTCCTGACTTTC
CDR3aa: CASSRQESGANVLTF

abundance: -
j_gene: TRBJ1-2
v_gene: TRBV7-9
d_gene: -
len: 15
CDR3nt: TGTGCCAGCAGCTTGGCTGAGACAGGACCCGTCCTTGGGACCTTC
CDR3aa: CASSLAETGPVLGTF

abundance: -
j_gene: TRBJ2-7
v_gene: TRBV10-3
d_gene: TRBD1
len: 14
CDR3nt: TGTGCCACACGGACAGGGGCTGGGTCCTACGAGCAGTACTTC
CDR3aa: CATRTGAGSYEQYF

abundance: -
j_gene: TRBJ1-2
v_gene: TRBV6-5
d_gene: -
len: 15
CDR3nt: TGTGCCAGCAGTCGGACAGACGAGCATAACTATGGCTACACCTTC
CDR3aa: CASSRTDEHNYGYTF

abundance: -
j_gene: TRBJ2-1
v_gene: TRBV2
d_gene: TRBD1
len: 16
CDR3nt: TGTGCCAGCACCTTCTCGGGACAGGGTAGTCGAAATGAGCAGTTCTTC
CDR3aa: CASTFSGQGSRNEQFF

abundance: -
j_gene: TRBJ2-2
v_gene: TRBV6-6
d_gene: TRBD1
len: 15
CDR3nt: TGTGCCAGCAGCCGACAGGGTTGGGACACCGGGGAGCTGTTTTTT
CDR3aa: CASSRQGWDTGELFF

abundance: -
j_gene: TRBJ2-3
v_gene: TRBV4-1
d_gene: TRBD1
len: 13
CDR3nt: TGCGCCAGCAGCCAAGATGCGGGGACAGGGCGATATTTT
CDR3aa: CASSQDAGTGRYF

abundance: once
j_gene: TRBJ2-7
v_gene: TRBV20-1
d_gene: -
len: 15
CDR3nt: TGCAGTGCTAGTGGCCCAGGGGAGCCTTTCTCCGAGCAGTACTTC
CDR3aa: CSASGPGEPFSEQYF

abundance: -
j_gene: TRBJ1-1
v_gene: TRBV15
d_gene: TRBD1
len: 15
CDR3nt: TGTGCCACCAGCAGAGAGACAGGGACGAACACTGAAGCTTTCTTT
CDR3aa: CATSRETGTNTEAFF

abundance: -
j_gene: TRBJ2-7
v_gene: TRBV5-1
d_gene: -
len: 13
CDR3nt: TGCGCCAGCAGCTTGGATTCCAGGCTCGAGCAGTACTTC
CDR3aa: CASSLDSRLEQYF

abundance: -
j_gene: TRBJ1-1
v_gene: TRBV7-6
d_gene: -
len: 13
CDR3nt: TGTGCCAGCAGCTCGGGGGGAGGGACTGAAGCTTTCTTT
CDR3aa: CASSSGGGTEAFF

abundance: -
j_gene: TRBJ2-1
v_gene: TRBV27
d_gene: -
len: 13
CDR3nt: TGTGCCAGCAGTTTTAGCTCCTACAATGAGCAGTTCTTC
CDR3aa: CASSFSSYNEQFF

abundance: -
j_gene: TRBJ1-1
v_gene: TRBV3-1/TRBV3-2
d_gene: TRBD1
len: 12
CDR3nt: TGTGCCAGCAGTCTAACAGGGGAAAAAGCTTTCTTT
CDR3aa: CASSLTGEKAFF

abundance: many
j_gene: TRBJ1-6
v_gene: TRBV4-1
d_gene: TRBD1
len: 17
CDR3nt: TGCGCCAGCAGCCTACCCCAGCCAAGGGGGCTTGGTTCACCCCTCCACTTT
CDR3aa: CASSLPQPRGLGSPLHF

abundance: -
j_gene: TRBJ1-3
v_gene: TRBV5-1
d_gene: TRBD1
len: 14
CDR3nt: TGCGCCAGCAGCTTAGGGACAGGCCGAAACACCATATATTTT
CDR3aa: CASSLGTGRNTIYF

abundance: -
j_gene: TRBJ2-7
v_gene: TRBV7-9
d_gene: TRBD2
len: 17
CDR3nt: TGTGCCAGCAGCTTAGGCGTGGGCGGGAGTTTGGCCTACGAGCAGTACTTC
CDR3aa: CASSLGVGGSLAYEQYF